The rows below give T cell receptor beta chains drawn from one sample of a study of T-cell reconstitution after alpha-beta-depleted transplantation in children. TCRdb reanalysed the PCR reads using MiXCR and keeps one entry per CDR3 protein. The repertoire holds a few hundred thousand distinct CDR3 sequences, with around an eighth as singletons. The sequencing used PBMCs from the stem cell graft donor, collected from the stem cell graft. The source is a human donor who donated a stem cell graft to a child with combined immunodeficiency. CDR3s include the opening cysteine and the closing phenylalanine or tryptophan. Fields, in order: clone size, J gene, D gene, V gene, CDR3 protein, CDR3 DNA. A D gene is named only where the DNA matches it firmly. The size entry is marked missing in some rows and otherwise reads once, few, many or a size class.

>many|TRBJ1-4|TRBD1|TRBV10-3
CAISESGTGFGPSNEKLFF
TGTGCCATCAGTGAGTCCGGGACAGGGTTCGGACCGAGTAATGAAAAACTGTTTTTT
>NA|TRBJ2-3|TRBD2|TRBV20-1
CSARRPSGDGTDTQYF
TGCAGTGCTAGGAGGCCTAGCGGGGATGGCACAGATACGCAGTATTTT
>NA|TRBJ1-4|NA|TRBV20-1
CSASGLRATNEKLFF
TGCAGTGCTAGCGGCCTGAGAGCAACTAATGAAAAACTGTTTTTT
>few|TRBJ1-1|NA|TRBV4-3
CASSQGDRSAEAFF
TGCGCCAGCAGCCAAGGAGATAGATCGGCTGAAGCTTTCTTT
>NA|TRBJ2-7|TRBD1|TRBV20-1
CSARRDRARDEQYF
TGCAGTGCTCGTCGGGACAGGGCACGCGACGAGCAGTACTTC
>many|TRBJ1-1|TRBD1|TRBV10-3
CAIRDRDREASEAFF
TGTGCCATCAGGGACCGGGACAGGGAAGCGAGTGAAGCTTTCTTT
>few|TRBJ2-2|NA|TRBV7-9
CASSMDGGELFF
TGTGCCAGCAGCATGGATGGCGGGGAGCTGTTTTTT
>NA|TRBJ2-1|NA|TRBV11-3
CASSLDRPPQGQQFF
TGTGCCAGCAGCTTAGATCGTCCCCCTCAGGGACAGCAGTTCTTC
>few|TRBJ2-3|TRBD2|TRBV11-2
CASSLMGTSGGTSTDTQYF
TGTGCCAGCAGCCTTATGGGGACTAGCGGAGGTACTAGCACAGATACGCAGTATTTT
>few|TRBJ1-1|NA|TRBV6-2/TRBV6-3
CASSYSRQVDMNTEAFF
TGTGCCAGCAGTTACTCGCGGCAAGTCGACATGAACACTGAAGCTTTCTTT
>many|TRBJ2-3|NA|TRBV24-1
CATSEWDNTDTQYF
TGTGCCACCAGTGAGTGGGACAACACAGATACGCAGTATTTT
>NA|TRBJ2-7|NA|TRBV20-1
CSARWDDYEQYF
TGCAGTGCTAGATGGGACGACTACGAGCAGTACTTC
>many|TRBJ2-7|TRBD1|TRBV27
CASSATRDRGPEQYF
TGTGCCAGCAGTGCTACCCGGGACAGGGGGCCCGAGCAGTACTTC
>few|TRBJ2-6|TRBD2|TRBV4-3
CASSHGGALPGANVLTF
TGCGCCAGCAGCCACGGGGGGGCTCTCCCTGGGGCCAACGTCCTGACTTTC
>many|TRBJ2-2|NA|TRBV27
CASSPRTVNTGELFF
TGTGCCAGCAGTCCCCGGACTGTGAACACCGGGGAGCTGTTTTTT
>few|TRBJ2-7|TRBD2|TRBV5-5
CASSWEGSREQYF
TGTGCCAGCAGCTGGGAGGGCTCCAGGGAGCAGTACTTC
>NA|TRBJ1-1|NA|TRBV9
CASSVDLTGMNTEAFF
TGTGCCAGCAGCGTAGATCTGACAGGAATGAACACTGAAGCTTTCTTT
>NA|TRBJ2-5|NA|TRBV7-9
CASSSNRAKKETQYF
TGTGCCAGCAGCTCAAACCGGGCCAAAAAGGAGACCCAGTACTTC
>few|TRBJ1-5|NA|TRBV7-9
CASSPVWGDQPQHF
TGTGCCAGCAGCCCCGTTTGGGGTGATCAGCCCCAGCATTTT
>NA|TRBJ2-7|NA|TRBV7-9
CASEVIHEQYF
TGTGCCAGCGAAGTCATCCACGAGCAGTACTTC
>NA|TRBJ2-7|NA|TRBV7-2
CASTLLGGGRWEQYF
TGTGCCAGCACCTTGTTAGGTGGGGGGCGTTGGGAGCAGTACTTC
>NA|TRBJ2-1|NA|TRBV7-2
CASSFRLASDEQFF
TGTGCCAGCAGCTTCCGGCTAGCCTCGGATGAGCAGTTCTTC
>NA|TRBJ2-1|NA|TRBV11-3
CASSLDPGNNEQFF
TGTGCCAGCAGCTTAGATCCAGGGAACAATGAGCAGTTCTTC
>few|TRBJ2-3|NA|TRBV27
CASRFSSADTQYF
TGTGCCAGCCGCTTCAGTTCGGCAGATACGCAGTATTTT
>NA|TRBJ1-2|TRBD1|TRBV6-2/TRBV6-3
CASSYGRGLFFSTF
TGTGCCAGCAGTTACGGCAGGGGGCTCTTTTTCTCCACCTTC
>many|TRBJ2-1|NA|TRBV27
CASRPQTNNEQFF
TGTGCCAGCAGACCACAGACCAACAATGAGCAGTTCTTC
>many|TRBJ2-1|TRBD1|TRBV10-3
CAISDQDRGSGEQFF
TGTGCCATCAGTGACCAGGACAGGGGGTCTGGTGAGCAGTTCTTC
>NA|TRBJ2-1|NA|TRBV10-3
CAISDVVGNNEQFF
TGTGCCATCAGTGACGTGGTGGGCAACAATGAGCAGTTCTTC
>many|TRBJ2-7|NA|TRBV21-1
CASISGTGDYEQYF
TGTGCCAGCATCTCCGGGACAGGGGATTACGAGCAGTACTTC
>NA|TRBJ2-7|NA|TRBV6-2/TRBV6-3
CASSYEAAEQYF
TGTGCCAGCAGTTACGAAGCGGCCGAGCAGTACTTC
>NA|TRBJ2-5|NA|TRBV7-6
CASSSPMAEQETQYF
TGTGCCAGCAGCTCCCCAATGGCAGAACAAGAGACCCAGTACTTC
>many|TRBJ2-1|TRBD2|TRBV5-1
CASSLSGSVYNEQFF
TGCGCCAGCAGCCTCAGCGGGAGTGTTTACAATGAGCAGTTCTTC
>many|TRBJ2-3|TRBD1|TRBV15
CATNRQGSTDTQYF
TGTGCCACCAACAGACAGGGGAGCACAGATACGCAGTATTTT
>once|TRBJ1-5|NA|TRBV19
CASSIGPDQPQHF
TGTGCCAGTAGTATTGGCCCCGATCAGCCCCAGCATTTT
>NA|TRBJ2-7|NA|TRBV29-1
CSVVAVPIYEQYF
TGCAGCGTTGTGGCTGTGCCGATATACGAGCAGTACTTC
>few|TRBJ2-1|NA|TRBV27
CASSLGGSPSYNEQFF
TGTGCCAGCAGTTTAGGGGGGAGCCCTTCCTACAATGAGCAGTTCTTC
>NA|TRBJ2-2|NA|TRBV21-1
CASSKIRVDTGELFF
TGTGCCAGCAGCAAAATCCGGGTGGACACCGGGGAGCTGTTTTTT
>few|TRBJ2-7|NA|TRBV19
CASSTGFGYEQYF
TGTGCCAGTAGTACAGGGTTCGGATACGAGCAGTACTTC
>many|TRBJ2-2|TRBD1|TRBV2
CASSERGLNTGELFF
TGTGCCAGCAGTGAAAGGGGGCTTAACACCGGGGAGCTGTTTTTT
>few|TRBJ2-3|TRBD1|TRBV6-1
CASQGARTDTQYF
TGTGCCAGCCAGGGGGCTCGTACAGATACGCAGTATTTT
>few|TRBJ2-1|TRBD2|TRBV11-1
CASSIIAGASVIEQFF
TGTGCCAGCAGCATAATAGCGGGAGCTTCTGTAATTGAGCAGTTCTTC